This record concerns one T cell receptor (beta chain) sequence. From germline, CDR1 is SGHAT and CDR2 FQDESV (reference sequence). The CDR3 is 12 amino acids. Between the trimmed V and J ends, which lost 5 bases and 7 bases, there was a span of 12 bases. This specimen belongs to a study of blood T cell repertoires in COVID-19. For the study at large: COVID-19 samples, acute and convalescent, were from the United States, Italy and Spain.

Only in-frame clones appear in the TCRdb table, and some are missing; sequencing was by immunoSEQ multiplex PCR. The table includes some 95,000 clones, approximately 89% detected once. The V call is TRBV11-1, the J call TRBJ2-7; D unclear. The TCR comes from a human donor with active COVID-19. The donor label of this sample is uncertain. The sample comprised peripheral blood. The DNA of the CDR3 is TGTGCCAGCAGCCTGCTAATGAGTGAGCAGTACTTC. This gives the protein CASSLLMSEQYF. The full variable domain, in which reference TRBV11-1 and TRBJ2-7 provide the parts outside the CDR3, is EAEVAQSPRYKITEKSQAVAFWCDPISGHATLYWYRQILGQGPELLVQFQDESVVDDSQLPKDRFSAERLKGVDSTLKIQPAELGDSAMYLCASSLLMSEQYFGPGTRLTVT.